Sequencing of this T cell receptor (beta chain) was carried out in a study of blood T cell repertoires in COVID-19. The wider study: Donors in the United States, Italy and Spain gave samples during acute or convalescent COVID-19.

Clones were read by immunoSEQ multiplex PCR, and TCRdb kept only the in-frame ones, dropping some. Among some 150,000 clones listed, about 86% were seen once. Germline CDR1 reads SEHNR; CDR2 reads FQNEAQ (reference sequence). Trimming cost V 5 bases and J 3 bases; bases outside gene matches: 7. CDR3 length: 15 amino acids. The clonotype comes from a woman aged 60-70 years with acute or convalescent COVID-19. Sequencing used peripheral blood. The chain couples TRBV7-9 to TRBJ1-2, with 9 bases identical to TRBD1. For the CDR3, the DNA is TGTGCCAGCAGCCCCTTTCGGACAGGGGACTATGGCTACACCTTC. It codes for CASSPFRTGDYGYTF.